This T cell receptor (beta chain) is drawn from a study of blood T cell repertoires in COVID-19. Residents of approximately 25 US areas, aged roughly 18 to 89 years, made up the participants. Cohorts were based on clinical histories the participants reported. In the authors' workflow: Cell counts per sample came from amplifying reference gene primers. The repertoire was sequenced with immunoSEQ multiplex PCR; TCRdb's copy has only in-frame clones and lacks some. V and J calls and clone size are given by that table; D and trimming were obtained from the DNA. The table shows 200,000 to 250,000 clones, with 84% occurring only once. The sequence was collected from a man aged 55 to 70 who had recovered from COVID-19. What was sequenced was PBMCs or T cells enriched from blood (not recorded which).

This chain's CDR3 is CASSQDPGVTGELFF. The CDR3 coding sequence is TGTGCCAGCAGCCAAGATCCAGGGGTCACCGGGGAGCTGTTTTTT. This sequence joins TRBV4-2 and TRBJ2-2; perhaps TRBD1 as D (6 bases). This CDR3 region has 15 residues. Trimming left V 0 bases short and J 4 bases short, with 9 bases between. Germline values: CDR1 LGHNA, CDR2 YNFKEQ.